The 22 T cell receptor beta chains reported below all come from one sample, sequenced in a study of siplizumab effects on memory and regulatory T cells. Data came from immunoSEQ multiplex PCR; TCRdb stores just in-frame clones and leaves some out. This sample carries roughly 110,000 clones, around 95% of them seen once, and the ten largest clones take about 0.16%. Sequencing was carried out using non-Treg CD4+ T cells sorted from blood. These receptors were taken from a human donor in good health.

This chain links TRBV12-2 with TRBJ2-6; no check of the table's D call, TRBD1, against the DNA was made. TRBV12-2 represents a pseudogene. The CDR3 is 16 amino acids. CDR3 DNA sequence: TGTGCAAGTCGCTCAACACAGGGGGCTGGGGCCAACGTCCTGACTTTC. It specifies CASRSTQGAGANVLTF.

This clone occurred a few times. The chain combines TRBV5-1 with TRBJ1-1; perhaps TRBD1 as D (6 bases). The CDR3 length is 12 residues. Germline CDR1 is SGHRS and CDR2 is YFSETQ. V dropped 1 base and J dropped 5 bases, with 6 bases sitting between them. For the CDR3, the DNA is TGCGCCAGCAGCTTGACAGGGACTGAAGCTTTCTTT. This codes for CASSLTGTEAFF.

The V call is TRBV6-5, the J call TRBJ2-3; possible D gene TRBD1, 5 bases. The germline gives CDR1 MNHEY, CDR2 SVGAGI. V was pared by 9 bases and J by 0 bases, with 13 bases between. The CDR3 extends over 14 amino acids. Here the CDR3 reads CASFGWGSTDTQYF. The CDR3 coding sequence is TGTGCCAGTTTTGGGTGGGGCAGCACAGATACGCAGTATTTT.

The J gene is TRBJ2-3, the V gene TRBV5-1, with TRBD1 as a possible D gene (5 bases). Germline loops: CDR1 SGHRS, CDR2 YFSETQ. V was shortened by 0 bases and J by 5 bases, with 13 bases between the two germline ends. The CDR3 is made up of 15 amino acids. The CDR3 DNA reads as TGCGCCAGCAGCTTGGCGAGCAGGGCCGGAGATACGCAGTATTTT. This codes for CASSLASRAGDTQYF. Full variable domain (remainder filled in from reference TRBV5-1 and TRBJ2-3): KAGVTQTPRYLIKTRGQQVTLSCSPISGHRSVSWYQQTPGQGLQFLFEYFSETQRNKGNFPGRFSGRQFSNSRSEMNVSTLELGDSALYLCASSLASRAGDTQYFGPGTRLTVL.

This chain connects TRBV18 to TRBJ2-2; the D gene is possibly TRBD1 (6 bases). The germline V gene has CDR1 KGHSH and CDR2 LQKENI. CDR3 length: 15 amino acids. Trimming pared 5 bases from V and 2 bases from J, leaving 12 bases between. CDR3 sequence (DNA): TGTGCCAGCTCAATATGGACAGACAACACCGGGGAGCTGTTTTTT. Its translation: CASSIWTDNTGELFF.

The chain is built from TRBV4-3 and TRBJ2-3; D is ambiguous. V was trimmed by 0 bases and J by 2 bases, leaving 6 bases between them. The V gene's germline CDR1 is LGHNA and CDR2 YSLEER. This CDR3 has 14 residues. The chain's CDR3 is CASSQELYTDTQYF. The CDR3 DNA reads TGCGCCAGCAGCCAAGAGCTTTACACAGATACGCAGTATTTT.

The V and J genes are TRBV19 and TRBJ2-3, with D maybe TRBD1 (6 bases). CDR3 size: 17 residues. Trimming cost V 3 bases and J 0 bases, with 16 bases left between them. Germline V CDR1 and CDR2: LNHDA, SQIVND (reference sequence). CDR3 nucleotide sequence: TGTGCCAGTAGTATGTTCGCAGGGGCAGGGAGCACAGATACGCAGTATTTT. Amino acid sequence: CASSMFAGAGSTDTQYF.

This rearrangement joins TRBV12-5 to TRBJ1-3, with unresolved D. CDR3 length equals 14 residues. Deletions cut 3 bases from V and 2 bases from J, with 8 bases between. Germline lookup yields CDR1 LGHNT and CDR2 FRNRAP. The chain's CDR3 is CASGFQVAGNTIYF. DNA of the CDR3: TGTGCTAGTGGTTTCCAGGTGGCTGGAAACACCATATATTTT.

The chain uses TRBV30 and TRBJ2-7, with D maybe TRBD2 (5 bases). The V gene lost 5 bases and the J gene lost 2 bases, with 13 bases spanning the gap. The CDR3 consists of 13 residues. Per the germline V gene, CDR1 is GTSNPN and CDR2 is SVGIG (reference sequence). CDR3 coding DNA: TGTGCCTGGGCCAGCGGCGGCCCCTACGAGCAGTACTTC. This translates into CAWASGGPYEQYF.

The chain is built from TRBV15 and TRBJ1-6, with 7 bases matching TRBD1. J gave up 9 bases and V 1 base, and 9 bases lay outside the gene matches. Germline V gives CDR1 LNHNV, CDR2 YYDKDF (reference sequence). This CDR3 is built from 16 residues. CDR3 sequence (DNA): TGTGCCACCAGCAGAGGATACACAGGGGTCGGTTCACCCCTCCACTTT. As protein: CATSRGYTGVGSPLHF. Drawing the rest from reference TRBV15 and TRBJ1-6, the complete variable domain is DAMVIQNPRYQVTQFGKPVTLSCSQTLNHNVMYWYQQKSSQAPKLLFHYYDKDFNNEADTPDNFQSRRPNTSFCFLDIRSPGLGDTAMYLCATSRGYTGVGSPLHFGNGTRLTVT.

CDR3 sequence reads: CASNAPGHSYEQYF. The CDR3 DNA reads TGTGCCAGCAACGCTCCGGGGCACTCCTACGAGCAGTACTTC. The chain is built from TRBV28 and TRBJ2-7; tentatively, D is TRBD1 or TRBD2 (5 bases each). Germline CDR1 reads MDHEN; CDR2 reads SYDVKM. The V gene lost 7 bases and the J gene lost 0 bases, with 13 bases spanning the gap. The CDR3 consists of 14 residues.

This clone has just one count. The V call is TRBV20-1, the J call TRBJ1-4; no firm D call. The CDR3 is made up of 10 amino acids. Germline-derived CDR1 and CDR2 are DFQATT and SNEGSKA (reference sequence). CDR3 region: CRFHDEKLFF. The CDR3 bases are TGCAGGTTCCATGATGAAAAACTGTTTTTT.

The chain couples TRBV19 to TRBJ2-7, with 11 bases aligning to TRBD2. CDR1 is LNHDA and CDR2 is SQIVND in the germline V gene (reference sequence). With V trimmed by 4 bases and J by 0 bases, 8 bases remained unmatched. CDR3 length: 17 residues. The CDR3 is CASSRPGLADSSYEQYF. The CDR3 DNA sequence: TGTGCCAGTAGTAGGCCGGGACTAGCGGATAGCTCCTACGAGCAGTACTTC.

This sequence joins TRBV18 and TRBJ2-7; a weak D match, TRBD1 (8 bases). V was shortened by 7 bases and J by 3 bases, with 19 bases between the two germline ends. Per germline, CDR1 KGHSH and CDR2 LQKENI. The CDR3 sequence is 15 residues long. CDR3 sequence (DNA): TGTGCCAGCTTACAGGGGGGGGCAGGACACTACGAGCAGTACTTC. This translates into CASLQGGAGHYEQYF.

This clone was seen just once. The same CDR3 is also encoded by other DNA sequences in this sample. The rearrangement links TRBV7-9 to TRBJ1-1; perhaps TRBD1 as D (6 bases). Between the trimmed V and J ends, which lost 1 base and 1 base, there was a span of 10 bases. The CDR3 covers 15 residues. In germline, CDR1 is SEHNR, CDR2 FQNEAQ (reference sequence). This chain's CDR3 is CASSLEGGRNTEAFF. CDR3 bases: TGTGCCAGCAGCTTAGAGGGGGGTCGGAACACTGAAGCTTTCTTT.

CDR3 sequence (DNA): TGCGCCAGCAGCTTGGAGGGGGACCTGAGCTCCTACAATGAGCAGTTCTTC. The encoded protein is CASSLEGDLSSYNEQFF. V gene TRBV5-1 combines with J gene TRBJ2-1, with D perhaps matching TRBD1 (6 bases). The ends were cut back, 0 bases at V and 0 bases at J, with 13 bases in the middle. The CDR3 length is 17 residues. Germline CDR1 is SGHRS and CDR2 is YFSETQ. Drawing the rest from reference TRBV5-1 and TRBJ2-1, the complete variable domain is KAGVTQTPRYLIKTRGQQVTLSCSPISGHRSVSWYQQTPGQGLQFLFEYFSETQRNKGNFPGRFSGRQFSNSRSEMNVSTLELGDSALYLCASSLEGDLSSYNEQFFGPGTRLTVL.

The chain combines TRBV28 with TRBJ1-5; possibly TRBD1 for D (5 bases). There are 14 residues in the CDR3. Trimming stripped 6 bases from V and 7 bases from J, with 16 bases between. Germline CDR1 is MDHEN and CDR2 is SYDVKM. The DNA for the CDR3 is TGTGCCAGCAGCGCCCAGGGCTTTCGGCAGCCCCAGCATTTT. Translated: CASSAQGFRQPQHF.

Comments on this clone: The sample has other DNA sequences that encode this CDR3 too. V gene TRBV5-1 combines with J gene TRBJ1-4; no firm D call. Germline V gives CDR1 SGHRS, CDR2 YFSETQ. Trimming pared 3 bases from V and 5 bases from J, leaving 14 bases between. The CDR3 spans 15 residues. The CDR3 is CASSSAGGPNEKLFF. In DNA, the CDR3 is TGCGCCAGCAGCTCCGCCGGAGGACCCAATGAAAAACTGTTTTTT. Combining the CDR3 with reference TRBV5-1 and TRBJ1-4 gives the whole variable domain KAGVTQTPRYLIKTRGQQVTLSCSPISGHRSVSWYQQTPGQGLQFLFEYFSETQRNKGNFPGRFSGRQFSNSRSEMNVSTLELGDSALYLCASSSAGGPNEKLFFGSGTQLSVL.

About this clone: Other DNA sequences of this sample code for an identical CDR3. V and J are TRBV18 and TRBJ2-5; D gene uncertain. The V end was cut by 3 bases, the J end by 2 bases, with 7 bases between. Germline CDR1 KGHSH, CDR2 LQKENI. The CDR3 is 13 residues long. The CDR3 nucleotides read TGTGCCAGCTCACCGGGAATTCAAGAGACCCAGTACTTC. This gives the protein CASSPGIQETQYF.

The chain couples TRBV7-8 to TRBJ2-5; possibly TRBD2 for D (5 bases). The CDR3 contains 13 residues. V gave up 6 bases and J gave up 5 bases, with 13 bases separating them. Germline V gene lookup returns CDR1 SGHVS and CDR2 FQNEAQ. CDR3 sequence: CASRERVPETQYF. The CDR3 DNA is TGTGCCAGCAGAGAGAGGGTTCCGGAGACCCAGTACTTC.

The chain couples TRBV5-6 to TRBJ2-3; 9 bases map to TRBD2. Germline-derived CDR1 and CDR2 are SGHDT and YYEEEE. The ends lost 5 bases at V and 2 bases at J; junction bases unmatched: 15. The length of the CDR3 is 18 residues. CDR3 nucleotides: TGTGCCAGCAGTCGTGGGGTGTTAGCGGGGGTTACCACAGATACGCAGTATTTT. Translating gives CASSRGVLAGVTTDTQYF. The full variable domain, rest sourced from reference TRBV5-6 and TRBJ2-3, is DAGVTQSPTHLIKTRGQQVTLRCSPKSGHDTVSWYQQALGQGPQFIFQYYEEEERQRGNFPDRFSGHQFPNYSSELNVNALLLGDSALYLCASSRGVLAGVTTDTQYFGPGTRLTVL.

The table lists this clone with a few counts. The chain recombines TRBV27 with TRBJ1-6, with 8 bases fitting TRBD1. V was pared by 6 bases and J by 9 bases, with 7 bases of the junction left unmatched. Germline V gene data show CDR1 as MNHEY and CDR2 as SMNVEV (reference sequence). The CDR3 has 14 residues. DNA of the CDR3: TGTGCCAGCAGGGGGACAGGCAATACTTCACCCCTCCACTTT. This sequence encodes CASRGTGNTSPLHF.